This T cell receptor beta chain is drawn from a study of spatial heterogeneity in lung cancer. The time point is: sample taken at primary tumor resection. Frozen PBMC, nontumor lung or tumor provided whole RNA, which was sequenced unsorted. This clonotype was seen more than once but under ten times. A single record per CDR3 protein comes from TCRdb applying MiXCR to the 5' RACE reads. The data hold about 12,000 distinct CDR3 sequences, with about 15% observed a single time. Germline V gene data show CDR1 as SNHLY and CDR2 as FYNNEI. Trimming removed 4 bases at V and 8 bases at J, with 5 bases between. CDR3 length: 11 amino acids.

V is TRBV2 and J is TRBJ1-4; D gene unclear. The sample was PBMCs, taken at surgery. This sequence originates from a male donor with early-stage non-small cell lung cancer. Here the CDR3 DNA reads TGTGCCAGCAGTGCAGTAGAAAAACTGTTTTTT. Protein: CASSAVEKLFF.